This T cell receptor (beta chain) was documented in a study of OX40 agonist ivuxolimab in advanced cancers. Study-level results: It was also the case that some nonresponders had low normalized T-cell clonal expansion.

A note on this clone: What it binds is unknown.

Measured with immunoSEQ multiplex PCR; TCRdb has only the in-frame clones, and not every one. Of approximately 70,000 clones in the sample, 77% were seen once. Peripheral blood came from all dose cohorts at three timepoints. This CDR3 region has 12 residues. V dropped 7 bases and J dropped 0 bases, with 6 bases sitting between them. Looked up from germline, CDR1 is SNHLY and CDR2 is FYNNEI. The clonotype comes from an adult with an advanced solid tumor such as melanoma, head and neck, liver or kidney cancer. The source was CD4+ or CD8+ T cells sorted from blood, collected in a trial of the OX40 agonist ivuxolimab. The chain recombines TRBV2 with TRBJ1-1, with no clear D. CDR3 in amino acids: CASTIVNTEAFF. The CDR3 nucleotides read TGTGCCAGCACGATAGTGAACACTGAAGCTTTCTTT.